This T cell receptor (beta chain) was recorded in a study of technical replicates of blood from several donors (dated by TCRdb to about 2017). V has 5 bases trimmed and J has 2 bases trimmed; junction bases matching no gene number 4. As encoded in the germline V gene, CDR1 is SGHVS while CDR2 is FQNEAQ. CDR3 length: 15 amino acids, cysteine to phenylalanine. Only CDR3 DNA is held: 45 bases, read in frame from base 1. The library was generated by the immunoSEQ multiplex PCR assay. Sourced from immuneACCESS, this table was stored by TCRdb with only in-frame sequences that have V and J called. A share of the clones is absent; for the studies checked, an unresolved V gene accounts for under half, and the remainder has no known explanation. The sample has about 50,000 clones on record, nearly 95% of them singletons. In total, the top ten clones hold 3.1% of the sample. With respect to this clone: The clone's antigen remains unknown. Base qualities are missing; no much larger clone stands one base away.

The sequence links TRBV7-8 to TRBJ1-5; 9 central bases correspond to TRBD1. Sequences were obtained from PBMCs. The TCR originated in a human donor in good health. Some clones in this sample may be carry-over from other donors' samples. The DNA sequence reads TGTGCCAGCAGCCAGGACAGGGGACGCAATCAGCCCCAGCATTTT. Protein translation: CASSQDRGRNQPQHF.